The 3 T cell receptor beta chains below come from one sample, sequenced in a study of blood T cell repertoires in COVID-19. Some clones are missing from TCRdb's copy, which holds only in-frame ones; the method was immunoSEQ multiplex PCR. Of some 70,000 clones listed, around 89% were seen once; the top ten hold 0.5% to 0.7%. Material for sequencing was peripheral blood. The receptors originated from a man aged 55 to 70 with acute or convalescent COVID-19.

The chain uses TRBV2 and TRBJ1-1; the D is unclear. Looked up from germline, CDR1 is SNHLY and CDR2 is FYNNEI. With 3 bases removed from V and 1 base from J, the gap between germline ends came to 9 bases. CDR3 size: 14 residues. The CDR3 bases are TGTGCCAGCAGTGATTCGGGAAGGAACACTGAAGCTTTCTTT. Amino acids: CASSDSGRNTEAFF.

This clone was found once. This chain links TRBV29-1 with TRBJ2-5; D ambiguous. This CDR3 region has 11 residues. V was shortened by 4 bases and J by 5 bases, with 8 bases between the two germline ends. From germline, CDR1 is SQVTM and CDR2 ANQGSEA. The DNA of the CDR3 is TGCAGCGTTGCTATTCTCGAGACCCAGTACTTC. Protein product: CSVAILETQYF.

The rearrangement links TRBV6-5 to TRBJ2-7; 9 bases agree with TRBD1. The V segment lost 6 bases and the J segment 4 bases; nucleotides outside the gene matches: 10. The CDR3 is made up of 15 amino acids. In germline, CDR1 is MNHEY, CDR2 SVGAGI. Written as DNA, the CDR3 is TGTGCCAGCAGGAGAACGGACAGGGGATCATACGAGCAGTACTTC. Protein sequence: CASRRTDRGSYEQYF.